Presented here are 18 T cell receptor beta chains from one specimen sequenced in a study of tumor and adjacent non-tumor tissue in lung cancer. No cell sorting was done before RNA was extracted from the tissue. TCRbeta libraries were built with three rounds of nested PCR, modified from ARM-PCR. TCRdb called the multiplex PCR reads again in MiXCR, with one record for every CDR3 protein. The table has 84,000 or so distinct CDR3 sequences, around 57% seen once. Sequenced sample: lung tumor tissue. The receptor set was obtained from a man in his sixties or seventies with non-small cell lung cancer.

As regards this clonotype: One base away lies a much larger clone, so this may be a sequencing read error. The gene calls are TRBV6-6 and TRBJ2-1, with D tentatively TRBD1 or TRBD2 (5 bases each). The CDR3 is 12 residues long. The germline V gene encodes CDR1 MNHNY and CDR2 SVGAGI (reference sequence). The CDR3 coding sequence is TGTGCCGGCAGTTACGTAGGGGACCGAAGTTTCTTC. Protein product: CAGSYVGDRSFF.

On this clonotype itself: This may be a read error: a much more frequent sequence differs by one nucleotide. The chain has TRBV12-3 or TRBV12-4 and TRBJ2-1; no reliable D call. The CDR3 is 13 amino acids. The germline V and J ends were trimmed by 1 base and 7 bases, with 8 bases remaining between them. CDR3 DNA sequence: TGTGCCAGCAGTTTAGGCCTGATAAATGAGCAGTTCTTC. It encodes CASSLGLINEQFF.

The rearrangement links TRBV6-5 to TRBJ2-7; D gene uncertain. The length of the CDR3 is 15 residues. Trimming removed 4 bases from V and 6 bases from J, with 19 bases in between. The germline V gene encodes CDR1 MNHEY and CDR2 SVGAGI. CDR3 sequence: CASSLNKVVICEQYF. The CDR3 DNA follows: TGTGCCAGCAGTTTGAACAAGGTTGTCATCTGCGAGCAGTACTTC.

Note on this clonotype: At one end, the junction sequence differs from germline, possibly due to a read error. The gene calls are TRBV6-5 and TRBJ1-6; D gene uncertain. Germline loops: CDR1 MNHEY, CDR2 SVGAGI. This CDR3 has 14 residues. CDR3 nucleotide sequence: TGTGCCACAGAACGGCAGGATATGTATTCACACCTCCACTTT. Amino acid sequence: CATERQDMYSHLHF.

With respect to this clonotype: The germline gene is not matched at one end of the junction; a read error may be the cause. The V and J genes are TRBV6-1 and TRBJ2-1; the match to TRBD2 covers 14 bases. The germline V gene has CDR1 MNHNS and CDR2 SASEGT. The CDR3 loop spans 22 amino acids. The CDR3 region is CVSSLKMSGRTGTSGSSNEQFF. The CDR3 DNA reads TGTGTCAGCAGTTTAAAAATGTCGGGTAGGACCGGGACTAGCGGGAGTTCAAATGAGCAGTTCTTC.

V is TRBV11-2 and J is TRBJ2-7, with 9 nucleotides matching TRBD2. The germline gives CDR1 SGHAT, CDR2 FQNNGV. The CDR3 consists of 15 residues. The trim removed 0 bases at V and 10 bases at J, leaving 10 bases unmatched. CDR3 bases: TGTGCCAGCAGCTTAGATTTAGCGGGAGACTCCGGTCAGTACTTC. It specifies CASSLDLAGDSGQYF.

In its sample, this clonotype was seen many times. V gene TRBV12-3 or TRBV12-4 combines with J gene TRBJ2-5, with 14 bases that match TRBD2. The junction had 21 bases not matched to a gene; V was cut back by 5 bases and J by 4 bases. The CDR3 runs to 21 residues. The CDR3 DNA sequence: TGTGCCAGCAGTCCAAGACTAGCGGGAGGGCGTTCAGGGTTGGAAGGAGAGACCCAGTACTTC. This sequence encodes CASSPRLAGGRSGLEGETQYF.

This clonotype was observed a few times. The chain carries TRBV7-2 and TRBJ2-7, with 9 bases identical to TRBD1. Losses at the gene ends were 4 bases for V and 5 bases for J; bases not matched to a gene: 6. CDR1 and CDR2 from the germline V gene are SGHTA and FQGNSA. The CDR3 loop spans 14 amino acids. CDR3 bases: TGTGCCAGCAGCTCGTACAGGGGGCAGGACGAGCAGTACTTC. Amino acid sequence: CASSSYRGQDEQYF.

The genes are TRBV6-6 and TRBJ2-4, with unresolved D. Trimming left V 6 bases short and J 3 bases short, with 15 bases between. The CDR3 spans 15 residues. The germline V gene encodes CDR1 MNHNY and CDR2 SVGAGI (reference sequence). The CDR3 is CASSYEGNVKNIQYF. In DNA form, the CDR3 reads TGTGCCAGCAGCTACGAAGGGAATGTCAAAAACATTCAGTACTTC.

This chain uses TRBV11-2 with TRBJ2-7; D might be TRBD2 (6 bases). The germline gives CDR1 SGHAT, CDR2 FQNNGV. The CDR3 consists of 13 residues. The CDR3 nucleotides are TGTACTAGCAGCCATCTCCACGGGGCCGAGCAGTACTTC. Its protein product is CTSSHLHGAEQYF.

V is TRBV14 and J is TRBJ2-2, with 8 positions matching TRBD1. V gave up 7 bases and J gave up 4 bases; unmatched junction bases: 11. CDR3 length: 16 amino acids. Germline V gives CDR1 SGHDN, CDR2 FVKESK. CDR3 DNA sequence: TGTGCCAGCAACCCCGGGACAGGATTCTTCACCGGGGAGCTGTTTTTT. Amino acid sequence: CASNPGTGFFTGELFF.

This clonotype was picked up a small number of times. One base away lies a much larger clone, so this may be a sequencing read error. The gene calls are TRBV12-3 or TRBV12-4 and TRBJ1-6; D unclear. Between the trimmed V and J ends, which lost 2 bases and 6 bases, there was a span of 11 bases. CDR3 length: 15 amino acids. The CDR3 here is CASSLNMATNSPLHF. In DNA form, the CDR3 reads TGTGCCAGCAGTTTAAACATGGCAACTAATTCACCCCTCCACTTT.

Concerning this clonotype itself: This may arise from a read error, as a much more abundant clone is one base away. This is likely a read error, given that the CDR3 carries no conserved phenylalanine or tryptophan at its end. The chain uses TRBV10-3 and TRBJ2-7; TRBD1 agrees at 8 bases. V shed 8 bases, J shed 0 bases, and the junction held 9 bases outside the gene matches. The germline CDR1 and CDR2 sequences are ENHRY and SYGVKD. CDR3 length: 15 amino acids. The CDR3 coding sequence is TGTGCCATCGGCCGGGGACAGGATTACTCCTACGAGCAGTACTCC. Its translation is CAIGRGQDYSYEQYS.

This clonotype was recorded many times. This sequence joins TRBV6-6 and TRBJ2-5; D is ambiguous. The CDR3 runs to 15 residues. Germline values: CDR1 MNHNY, CDR2 SVGAGI (reference sequence). The V end was cut by 2 bases, the J end by 1 base, with 11 bases between. In nucleotides, the CDR3 is TGTGCCAGCAGTTACGGGCAGACGTTCCAAGAGACCCAGTACTTC. It codes for CASSYGQTFQETQYF.

With regard to this clonotype: The junction shows a germline mismatch at one end, possibly a read error. This chain uses TRBV4-1 with TRBJ2-7, with a tentative D call TRBD1 (5 bases). CDR1 and CDR2 (germline): MGHRA, YSYEKL. The CDR3 totals 15 residues. The DNA for the CDR3 is TGCGCCAGCAGACAAGAGTGGGCAGGGCCCTACGAGCAGTACTTC. This sequence encodes CASRQEWAGPYEQYF.

To note about this clonotype: A much larger clone sits a single nucleotide away, making a read error possible. The chain joins TRBV6-5 to TRBJ2-5; D is uncertain. The V and J ends lost 5 bases and 7 bases respectively, with 11 bases between them. The CDR3 consists of 12 residues. CDR1 and CDR2 from the germline V gene are MNHEY and SVGAGI. CDR3 region: CASSTVLVTQYF. CDR3 nucleotides: TGTGCCAGCAGTACGGTCCTCGTGACCCAGTACTTC.

With respect to this clonotype: At one end, the junction sequence differs from germline, possibly due to a read error. V is TRBV11-2 and J is TRBJ2-3; 7 nucleotides agree with TRBD2. The CDR3 covers 16 residues. Germline V gives CDR1 SGHAT, CDR2 FQNNGV. The DNA of the CDR3 is TGTGCCAACAGCTTAGACATGACGACTAGCATAGATACGCGGTATTTT. It encodes CANSLDMTTSIDTRYF.

The sample holds a few counts of this clonotype. This may stem from a read error, because a much larger clone lies one nucleotide away. This rearrangement joins TRBV5-5 to TRBJ2-5, with a weak D call TRBD2 (5 bases). Per germline, CDR1 SGHKS and CDR2 YYEKEE (reference sequence). The CDR3 length is 15 residues. DNA of the CDR3: TGTGCCAGCAACTTGGGTTCCGGGGTTGGAGAGACCCAGTACTTC. Amino acid sequence: CASNLGSGVGETQYF.